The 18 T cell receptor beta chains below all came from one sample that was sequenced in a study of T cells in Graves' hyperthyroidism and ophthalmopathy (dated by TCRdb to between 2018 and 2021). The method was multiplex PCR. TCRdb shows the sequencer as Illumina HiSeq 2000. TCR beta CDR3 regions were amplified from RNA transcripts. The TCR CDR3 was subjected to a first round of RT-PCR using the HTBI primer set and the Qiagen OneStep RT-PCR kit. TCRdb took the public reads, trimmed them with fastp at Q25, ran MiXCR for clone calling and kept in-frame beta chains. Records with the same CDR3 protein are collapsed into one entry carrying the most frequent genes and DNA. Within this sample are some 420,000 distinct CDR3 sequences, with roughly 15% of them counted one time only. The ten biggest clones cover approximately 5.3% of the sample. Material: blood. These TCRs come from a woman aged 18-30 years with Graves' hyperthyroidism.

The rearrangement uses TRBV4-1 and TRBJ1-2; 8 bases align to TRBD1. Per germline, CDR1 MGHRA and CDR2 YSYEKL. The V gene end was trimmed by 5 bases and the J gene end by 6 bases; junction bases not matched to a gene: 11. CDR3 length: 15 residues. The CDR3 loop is CASSRPDRDQHGYTF. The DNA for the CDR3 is TGCGCCAGCAGCAGACCGGACAGGGACCAACATGGCTACACCTTC.

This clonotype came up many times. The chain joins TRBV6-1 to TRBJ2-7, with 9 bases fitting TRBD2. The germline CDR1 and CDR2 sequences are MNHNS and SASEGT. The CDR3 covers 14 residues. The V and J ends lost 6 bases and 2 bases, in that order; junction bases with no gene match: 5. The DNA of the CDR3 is TGTGCCAGCAGAAGACTAGCGGAGACCTACGAGCAGTACTTC. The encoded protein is CASRRLAETYEQYF.

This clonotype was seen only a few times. CDR3 in DNA: TGTGCCAGCAGCCGAAACCGGGCGGGACAAGAGACCCAGTACTTC. Protein product: CASSRNRAGQETQYF. The chain has TRBV7-9 and TRBJ2-5, with D tentatively TRBD2 (6 bases). V lost 5 bases and J 2 bases, leaving 15 bases between the germline ends. The CDR3 is 15 amino acids. The germline V gene encodes CDR1 SEHNR and CDR2 FQNEAQ (reference sequence).

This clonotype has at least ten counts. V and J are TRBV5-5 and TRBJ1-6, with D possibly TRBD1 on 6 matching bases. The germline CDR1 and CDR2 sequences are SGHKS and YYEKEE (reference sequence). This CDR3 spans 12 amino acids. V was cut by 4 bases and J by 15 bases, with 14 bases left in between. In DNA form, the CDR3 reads TGTGCCAGCAGCCAAACAGGGTCCCTCCTCCACTTT. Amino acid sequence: CASSQTGSLLHF.

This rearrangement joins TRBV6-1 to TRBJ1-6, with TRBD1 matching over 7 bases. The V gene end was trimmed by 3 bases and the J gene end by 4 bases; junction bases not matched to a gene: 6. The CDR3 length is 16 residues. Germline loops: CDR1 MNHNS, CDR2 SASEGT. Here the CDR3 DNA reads TGTGCCAGCAGTGAGGCCGGGACAGTTTATAATTCACCCCTCCACTTT. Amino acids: CASSEAGTVYNSPLHF.

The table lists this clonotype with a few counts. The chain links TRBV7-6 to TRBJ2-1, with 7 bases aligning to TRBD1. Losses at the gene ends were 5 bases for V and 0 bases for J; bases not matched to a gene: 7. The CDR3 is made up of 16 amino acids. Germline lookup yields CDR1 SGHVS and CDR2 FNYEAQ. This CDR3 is CASSLPTGSSYNEQFF. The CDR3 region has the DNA TGTGCCAGCAGCCTACCGACAGGGAGCTCCTACAATGAGCAGTTCTTC. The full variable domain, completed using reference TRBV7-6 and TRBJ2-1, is GAGVSQSPRYKVTKRGQDVALRCDPISGHVSLYWYRQALGQGPEFLTYFNYEAQQDKSGLPNDRFSAERPEGSISTLTIQRTEQRDSAMYRCASSLPTGSSYNEQFFGPGTRLTVL.

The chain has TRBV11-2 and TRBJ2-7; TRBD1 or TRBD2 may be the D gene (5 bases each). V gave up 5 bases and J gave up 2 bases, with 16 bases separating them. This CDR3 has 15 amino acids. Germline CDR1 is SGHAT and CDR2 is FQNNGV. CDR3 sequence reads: CASSPGDARTYEQYF. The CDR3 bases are TGTGCCAGCAGCCCCGGGGACGCGAGGACCTACGAGCAGTACTTC.

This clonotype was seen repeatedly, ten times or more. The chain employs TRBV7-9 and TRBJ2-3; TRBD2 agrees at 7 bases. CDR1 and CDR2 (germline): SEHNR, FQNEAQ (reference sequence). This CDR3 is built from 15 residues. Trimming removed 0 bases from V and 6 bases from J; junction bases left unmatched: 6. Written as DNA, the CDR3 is TGTGCCAGCAGCTTAGCACTAGCGCCCTTGGATACGCAGTATTTT. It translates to CASSLALAPLDTQYF. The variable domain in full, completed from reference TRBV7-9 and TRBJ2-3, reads DTGVSQNPRHKITKRGQNVTFRCDPISEHNRLYWYRQTLGQGPEFLTYFQNEAQLEKSRLLSDRFSAERPKGSFSTLEIQRTEQGDSAMYLCASSLALAPLDTQYFGPGTRLTVL.

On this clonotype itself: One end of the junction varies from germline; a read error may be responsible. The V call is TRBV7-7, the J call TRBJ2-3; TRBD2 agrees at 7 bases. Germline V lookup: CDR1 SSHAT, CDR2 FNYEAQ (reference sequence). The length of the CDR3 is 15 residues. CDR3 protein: CASSLAGRHTDTQYF. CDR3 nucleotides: TGTGCTAGCAGCTTAGCGGGTCGGCACACAGATACGCAGTATTTT.

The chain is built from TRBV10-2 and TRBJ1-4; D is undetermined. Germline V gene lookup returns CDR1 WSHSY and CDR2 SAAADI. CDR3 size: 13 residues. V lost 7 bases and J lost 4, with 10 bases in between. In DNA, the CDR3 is TGCGCCAGCAAGTTTTCGGGTAATGAAAAACTGTTTTTT. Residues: CASKFSGNEKLFF.

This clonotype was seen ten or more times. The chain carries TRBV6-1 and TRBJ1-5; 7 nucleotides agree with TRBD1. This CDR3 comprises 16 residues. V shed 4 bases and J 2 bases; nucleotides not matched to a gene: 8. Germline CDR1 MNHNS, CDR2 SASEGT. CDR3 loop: CASSGAQGSRNQPQHF. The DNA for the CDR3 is TGTGCCAGCAGTGGAGCACAGGGGTCTCGCAATCAGCCCCAGCATTTT.

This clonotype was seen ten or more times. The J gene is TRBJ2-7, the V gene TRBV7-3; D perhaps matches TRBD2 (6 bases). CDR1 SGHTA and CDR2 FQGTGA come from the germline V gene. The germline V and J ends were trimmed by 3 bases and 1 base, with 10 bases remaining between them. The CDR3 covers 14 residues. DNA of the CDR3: TGTGCCAGCAGCTTCTCCGGGGGATCCTACGAGCAGTACTTC. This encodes CASSFSGGSYEQYF.

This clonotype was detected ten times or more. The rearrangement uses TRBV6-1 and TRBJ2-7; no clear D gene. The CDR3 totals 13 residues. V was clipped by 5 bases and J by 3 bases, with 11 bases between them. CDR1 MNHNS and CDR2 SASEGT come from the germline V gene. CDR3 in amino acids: CASSQRLNYEQYF. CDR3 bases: TGTGCCAGCAGTCAGAGACTTAACTACGAGCAGTACTTC.

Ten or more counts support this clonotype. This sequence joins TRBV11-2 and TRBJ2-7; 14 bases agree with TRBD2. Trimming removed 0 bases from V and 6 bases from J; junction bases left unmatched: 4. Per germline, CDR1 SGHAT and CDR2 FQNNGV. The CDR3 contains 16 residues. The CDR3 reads CASSLDTGLAGVEQYF. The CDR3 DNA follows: TGTGCCAGCAGCTTAGATACGGGACTAGCGGGAGTCGAGCAGTACTTC.

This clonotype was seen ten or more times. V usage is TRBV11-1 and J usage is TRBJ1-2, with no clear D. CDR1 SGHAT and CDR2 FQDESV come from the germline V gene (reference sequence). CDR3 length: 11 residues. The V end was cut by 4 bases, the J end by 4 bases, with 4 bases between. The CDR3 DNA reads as TGTGCCAGCAGCTCCCCCTATGGCTACACCTTC. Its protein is CASSSPYGYTF.

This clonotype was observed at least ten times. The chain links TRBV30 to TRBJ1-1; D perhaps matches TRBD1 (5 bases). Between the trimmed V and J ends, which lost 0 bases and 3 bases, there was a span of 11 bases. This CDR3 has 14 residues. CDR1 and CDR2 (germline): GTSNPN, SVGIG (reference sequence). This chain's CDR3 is CAWSVRGRYTEAFF. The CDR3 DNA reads TGTGCCTGGAGTGTACGGGGCAGATACACTGAAGCTTTCTTT.

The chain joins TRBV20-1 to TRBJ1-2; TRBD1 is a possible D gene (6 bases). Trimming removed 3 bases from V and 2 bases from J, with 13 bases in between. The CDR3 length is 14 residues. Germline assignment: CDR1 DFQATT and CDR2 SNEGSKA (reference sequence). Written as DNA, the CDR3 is TGCAGTGCTAGCGCCTGGACAGCAAACTATGGCTACACCTTC. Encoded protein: CSASAWTANYGYTF.

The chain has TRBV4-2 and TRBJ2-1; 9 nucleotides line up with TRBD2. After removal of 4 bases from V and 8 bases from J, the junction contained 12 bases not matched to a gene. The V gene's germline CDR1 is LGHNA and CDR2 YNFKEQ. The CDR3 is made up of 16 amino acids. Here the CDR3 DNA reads TGTGCCAGCAGCCGAGAGACAACCCGACTAGCGGATGAGCAGTTCTTC. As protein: CASSRETTRLADEQFF.